This TCR beta chain was documented in a study of somatic mutations in cytotoxic T cells in rheumatoid arthritis. Turning to the study itself: The authors flow-sorted some V beta antibody-stained T-cell populations at nearly 100% purity, including V beta1+ cells that they sequenced for TCRB. Study outcomes and limitations: With some 62 patients examined, about eight had a largest CD8+ clone exceeding 20% of CD8+ cells.

J gave up 0 bases and V 5 bases, and 3 bases lay outside the gene matches. The germline CDR1 and CDR2 sequences are SGHAT and FQNNGV. The CDR3 is made up of 14 amino acids. By positive magnetic bead selection, CD4+ and CD8+ cells were isolated, and their purity was checked by flow cytometry. In the case of this clone: Its antigen is still unknown.

Repertoires were generated with immunoSEQ multiplex PCR, while TCRdb's copy carries only in-frame clones and drops some. The sample lists 12,000 to 15,000 clones, around 90% occurring once. The sequenced material came from CD4+ T cells sorted from blood. The rearrangement links TRBV11-2 to TRBJ1-2; 7 bases agree with TRBD1. The TCR was taken from a man aged 65 to 79 with rheumatoid arthritis. The CDR3 is CASSPGGSNYGYTF. As DNA, the CDR3 is TGTGCCAGCAGCCCAGGGGGGTCTAACTATGGCTACACCTTC.